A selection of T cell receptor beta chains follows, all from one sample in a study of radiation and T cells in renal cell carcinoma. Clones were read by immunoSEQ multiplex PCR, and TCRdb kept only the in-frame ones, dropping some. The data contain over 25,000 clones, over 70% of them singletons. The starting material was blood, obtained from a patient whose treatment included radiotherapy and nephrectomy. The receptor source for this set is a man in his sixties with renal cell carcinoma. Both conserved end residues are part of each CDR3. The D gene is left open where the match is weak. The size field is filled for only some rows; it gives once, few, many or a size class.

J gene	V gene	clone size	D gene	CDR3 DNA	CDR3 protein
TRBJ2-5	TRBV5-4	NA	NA	TGTGCCAGCAGCTTGGGGACAGGGAGGGGAGAGACCCAGTACTTC	CASSLGTGRGETQYF
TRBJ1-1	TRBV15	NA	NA	TGTGCCACCAGCAGAGGTCAAGCCCGCGCTAAAGAAGCTTTCTTT	CATSRGQARAKEAFF
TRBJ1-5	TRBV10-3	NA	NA	TGTGCCATCGGCTCGGATAGCAATCAGCCCCAGCATTTT	CAIGSDSNQPQHF
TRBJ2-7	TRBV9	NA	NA	TGTGCCAGCACCGAGACGGACAGCTCCTACGAGCAGTACTTC	CASTETDSSYEQYF
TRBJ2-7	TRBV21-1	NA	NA	TGTGCCAGCAGCAAAGATCTCCCTAGTTACGAGCAGTACTTC	CASSKDLPSYEQYF
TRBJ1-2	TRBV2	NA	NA	TGTGCCAGCAGTGAAAGGATCGCAGGGCCCTACTATGGCTACACCTTC	CASSERIAGPYYGYTF
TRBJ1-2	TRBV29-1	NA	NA	TGCAGCGTTGAATGGGGGAACTATGGCTACACCTTC	CSVEWGNYGYTF
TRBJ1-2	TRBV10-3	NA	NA	TGTGCCATCACCCGGGCCCCTTCGCAGTATGGCTACACCTTC	CAITRAPSQYGYTF
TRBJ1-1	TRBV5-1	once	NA	TGCGCCAGCAGCCGGGGGCCAGAGCCGACTGAAGCTTTCTTT	CASSRGPEPTEAFF
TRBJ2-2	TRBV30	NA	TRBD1	TGTGCCTGGAGTGTAGGGACAGGGGGAATTCTCACCGGGGAGCTGTTTTTT	CAWSVGTGGILTGELFF
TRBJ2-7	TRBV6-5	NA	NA	TGTGCCAGCAGTTTGGACGGGTACGAGCAGTACTTC	CASSLDGYEQYF
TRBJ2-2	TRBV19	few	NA	TGTGCCAGTAAGCGGACTTTGAACACCGGGGAGCTGTTTTTT	CASKRTLNTGELFF
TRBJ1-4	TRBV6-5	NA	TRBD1	TGTGCCAGCATGTGGACAGGGAGTGAAAAACTGTTTTTT	CASMWTGSEKLFF
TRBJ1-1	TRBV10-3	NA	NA	TGTGCCATCAAAGGCGAGAGTCGGGGGTTTAACACTGAAGCTTTCTTT	CAIKGESRGFNTEAFF
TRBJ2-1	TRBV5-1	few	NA	TGCGCCAGCAGCTTGCAAAGTTCCTACAATGAGCAGTTCTTC	CASSLQSSYNEQFF
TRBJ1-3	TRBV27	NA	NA	TGTGCCAGCAGTGTGGGACGCGGAAACACCATATATTTT	CASSVGRGNTIYF
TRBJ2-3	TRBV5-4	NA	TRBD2	TGTGCCAGCAGCGTGAACCTAGCGGGACGAGATACGCAGTATTTT	CASSVNLAGRDTQYF
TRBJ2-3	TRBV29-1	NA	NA	TGCAGCGTTGATCTTAAGGCGGTCACAGATACGCAGTATTTT	CSVDLKAVTDTQYF
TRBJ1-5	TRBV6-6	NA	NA	TGTGCCAGCAGCCGCGCGGGGCTAGGTCAGCCCCAGCATTTT	CASSRAGLGQPQHF
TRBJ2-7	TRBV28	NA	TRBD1	TGTGCCAGCAGTTTTCGTGGGACAGGGGCCTACGAGCAGTACTTC	CASSFRGTGAYEQYF
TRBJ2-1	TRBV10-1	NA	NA	TGCGCCACCGGAACCGGGACAAAGGAGCAGTTCTTC	CATGTGTKEQFF
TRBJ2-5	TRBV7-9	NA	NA	TGTGCCAGCAGCTTATACATTTTTGGGGGGCGCGAGACCCAGTACTTC	CASSLYIFGGRETQYF
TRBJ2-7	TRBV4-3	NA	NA	TGCGCCAGCAGCCACGTCCGGGACCGCTCCTACGAGCAGTACTTC	CASSHVRDRSYEQYF
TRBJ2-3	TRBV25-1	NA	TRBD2	TGTGCCAGCAGGGAGGGAGGGAGGGATACGCAGTATTTT	CASREGGRDTQYF